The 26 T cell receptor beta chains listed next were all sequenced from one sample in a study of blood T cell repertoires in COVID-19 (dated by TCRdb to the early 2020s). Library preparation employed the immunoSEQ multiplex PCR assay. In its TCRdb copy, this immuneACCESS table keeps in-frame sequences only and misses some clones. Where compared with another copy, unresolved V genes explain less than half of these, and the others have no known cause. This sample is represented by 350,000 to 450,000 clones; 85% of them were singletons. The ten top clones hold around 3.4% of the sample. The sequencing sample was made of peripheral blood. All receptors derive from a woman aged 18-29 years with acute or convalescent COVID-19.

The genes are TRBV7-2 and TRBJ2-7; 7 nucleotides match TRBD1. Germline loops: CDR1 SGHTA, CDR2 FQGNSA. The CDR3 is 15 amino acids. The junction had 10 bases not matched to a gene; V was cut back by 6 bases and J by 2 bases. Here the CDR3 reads CASRISRDSPYEQYF. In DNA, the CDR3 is TGTGCCAGCAGGATTAGCCGGGACAGCCCCTACGAGCAGTACTTC.

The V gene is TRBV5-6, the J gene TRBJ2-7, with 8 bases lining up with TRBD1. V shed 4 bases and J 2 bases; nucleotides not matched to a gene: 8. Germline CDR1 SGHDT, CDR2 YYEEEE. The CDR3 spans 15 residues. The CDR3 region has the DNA TGTGCCAGCAGCGTTAAGGACAGGGAAGCCTACGAGCAGTACTTC. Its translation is CASSVKDREAYEQYF.

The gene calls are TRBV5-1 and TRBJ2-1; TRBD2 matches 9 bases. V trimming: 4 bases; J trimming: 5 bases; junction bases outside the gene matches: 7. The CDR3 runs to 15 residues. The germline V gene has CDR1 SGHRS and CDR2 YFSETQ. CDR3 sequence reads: CASSLLAGTNNEQFF. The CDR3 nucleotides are TGCGCCAGCAGCCTACTAGCGGGTACTAACAATGAGCAGTTCTTC.

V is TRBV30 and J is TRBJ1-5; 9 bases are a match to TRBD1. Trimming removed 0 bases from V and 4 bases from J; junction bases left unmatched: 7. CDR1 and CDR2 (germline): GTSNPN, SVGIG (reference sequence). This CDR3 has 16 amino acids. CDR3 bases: TGTGCCTGGAGTGTTACAGGGGGCGAGAGAAATCAGCCCCAGCATTTT. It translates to CAWSVTGGERNQPQHF.

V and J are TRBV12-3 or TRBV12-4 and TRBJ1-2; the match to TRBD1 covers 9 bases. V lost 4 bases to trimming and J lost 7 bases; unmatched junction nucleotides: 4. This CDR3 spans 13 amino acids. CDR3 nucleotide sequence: TGTGCCAGCAGTTCCGGACAGGGGCTTGGCTACACCTTC. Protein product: CASSSGQGLGYTF.

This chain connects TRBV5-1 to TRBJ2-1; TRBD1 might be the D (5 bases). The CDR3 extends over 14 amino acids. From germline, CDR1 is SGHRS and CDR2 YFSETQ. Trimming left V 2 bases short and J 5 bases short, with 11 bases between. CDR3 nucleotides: TGCGCCAGCAGCTTAGTGGGGCCCAACAATGAGCAGTTCTTC. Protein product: CASSLVGPNNEQFF. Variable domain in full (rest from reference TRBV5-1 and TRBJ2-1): KAGVTQTPRYLIKTRGQQVTLSCSPISGHRSVSWYQQTPGQGLQFLFEYFSETQRNKGNFPGRFSGRQFSNSRSEMNVSTLELGDSALYLCASSLVGPNNEQFFGPGTRLTVL.

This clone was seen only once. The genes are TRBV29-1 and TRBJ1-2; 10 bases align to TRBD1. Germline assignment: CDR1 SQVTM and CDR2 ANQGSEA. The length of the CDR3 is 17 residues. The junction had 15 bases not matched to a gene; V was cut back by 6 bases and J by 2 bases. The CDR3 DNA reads TGCAGCGTCGGACCCGGCGGGGGGGGACAGGGGAACTATGGCTACACCTTC. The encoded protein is CSVGPGGGGQGNYGYTF.

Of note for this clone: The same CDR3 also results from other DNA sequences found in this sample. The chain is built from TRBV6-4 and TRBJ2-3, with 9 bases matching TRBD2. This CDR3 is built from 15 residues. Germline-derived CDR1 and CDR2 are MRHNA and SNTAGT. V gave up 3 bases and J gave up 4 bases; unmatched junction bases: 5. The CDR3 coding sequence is TGTGCCAGCAGTGAGGGTTTAGCGGGAGCAGATACGCAGTATTTT. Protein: CASSEGLAGADTQYF.

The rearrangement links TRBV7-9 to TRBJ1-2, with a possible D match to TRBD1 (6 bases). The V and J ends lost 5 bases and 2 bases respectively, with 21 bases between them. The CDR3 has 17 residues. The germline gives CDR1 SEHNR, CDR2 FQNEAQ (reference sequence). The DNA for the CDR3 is TGTGCCAGCAGCCCTACTATTGGACAGCAATTCAACTATGGCTACACCTTC. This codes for CASSPTIGQQFNYGYTF.

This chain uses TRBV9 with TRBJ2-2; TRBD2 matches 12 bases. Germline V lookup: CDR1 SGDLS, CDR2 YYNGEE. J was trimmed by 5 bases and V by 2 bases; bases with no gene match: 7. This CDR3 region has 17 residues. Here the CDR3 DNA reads TGTGCCAGCAGCGTTTCCCCGGGACTAGCGGGTACCGGGGAGCTGTTTTTT. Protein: CASSVSPGLAGTGELFF.

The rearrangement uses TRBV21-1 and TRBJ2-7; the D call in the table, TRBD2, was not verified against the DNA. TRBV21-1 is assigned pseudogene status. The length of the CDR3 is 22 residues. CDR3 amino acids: CASSKRYSAGIVAGLAGVGGGF. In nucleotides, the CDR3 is TGTGCCAGCAGCAAAAGGTATAGTGCTGGTATAGTGGCGGGACTAGCGGGAGTCGGCGGGGGCTTC.

The CDR3 DNA is TGTGCCAGCAGCCAATTGGGACAGATGAACACTGAAGCTTTCTTT. This translates into CASSQLGQMNTEAFF. This chain uses TRBV14 with TRBJ1-1, with 7 bases fitting TRBD1. The CDR3 is 15 residues long. Unmatched junction bases numbered 3, after V lost 2 bases and J lost 0 bases. Germline-derived CDR1 and CDR2 are SGHDN and FVKESK.

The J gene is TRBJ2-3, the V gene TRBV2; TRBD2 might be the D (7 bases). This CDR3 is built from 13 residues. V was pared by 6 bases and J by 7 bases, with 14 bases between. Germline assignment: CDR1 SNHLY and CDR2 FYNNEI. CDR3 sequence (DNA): TGTGCCAGCAGGGGGGAGGGGGTACATACGCAGTATTTT. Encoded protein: CASRGEGVHTQYF.

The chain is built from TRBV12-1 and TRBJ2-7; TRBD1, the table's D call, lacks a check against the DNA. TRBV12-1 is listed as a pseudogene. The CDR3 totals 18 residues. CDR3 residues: CASSSTLRTGATCYEQYF. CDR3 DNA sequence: TGTGCCAGCAGCTCCACTCTTCGGACAGGGGCCACTTGTTACGAGCAGTACTTC.

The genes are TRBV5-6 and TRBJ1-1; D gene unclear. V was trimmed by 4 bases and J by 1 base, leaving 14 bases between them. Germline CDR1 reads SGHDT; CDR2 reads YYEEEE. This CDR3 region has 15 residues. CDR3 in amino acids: CASSQSWGENTEAFF. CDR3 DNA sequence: TGTGCCAGCAGCCAGAGTTGGGGAGAGAACACTGAAGCTTTCTTT.

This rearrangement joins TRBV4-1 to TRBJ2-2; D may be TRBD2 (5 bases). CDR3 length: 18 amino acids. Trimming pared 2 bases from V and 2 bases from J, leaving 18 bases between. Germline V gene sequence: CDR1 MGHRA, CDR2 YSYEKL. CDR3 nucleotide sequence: TGCGCCAGCAGCCAAAGAGGGCAGATCTTACCTAACACCGGGGAGCTGTTTTTT. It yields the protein CASSQRGQILPNTGELFF.

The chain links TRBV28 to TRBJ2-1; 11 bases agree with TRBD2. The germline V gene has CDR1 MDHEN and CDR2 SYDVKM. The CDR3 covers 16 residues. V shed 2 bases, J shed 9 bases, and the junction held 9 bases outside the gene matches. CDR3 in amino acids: CASSLAGLAVAGEQFF. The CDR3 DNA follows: TGTGCCAGCAGTTTAGCGGGACTAGCGGTCGCGGGTGAGCAGTTCTTC. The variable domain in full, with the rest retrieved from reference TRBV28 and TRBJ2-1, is DVKVTQSSRYLVKRTGEKVFLECVQDMDHENMFWYRQDPGLGLRLIYFSYDVKMKEKGDIPEGYSVSREKKERFSLILESASTNQTSMYLCASSLAGLAVAGEQFFGPGTRLTVL.

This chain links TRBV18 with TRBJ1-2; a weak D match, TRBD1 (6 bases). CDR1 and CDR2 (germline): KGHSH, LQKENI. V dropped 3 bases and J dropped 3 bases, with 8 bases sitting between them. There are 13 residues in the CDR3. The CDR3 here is CASSPDSHYGYTF. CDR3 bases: TGTGCCAGCTCACCGGACAGTCACTATGGCTACACCTTC.

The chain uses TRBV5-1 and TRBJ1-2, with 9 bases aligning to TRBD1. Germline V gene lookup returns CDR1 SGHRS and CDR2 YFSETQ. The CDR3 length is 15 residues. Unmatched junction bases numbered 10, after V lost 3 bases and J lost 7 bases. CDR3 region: CASSWTGQGGSGYTF. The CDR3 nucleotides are TGCGCCAGCAGCTGGACGGGACAGGGAGGTAGTGGCTACACCTTC.

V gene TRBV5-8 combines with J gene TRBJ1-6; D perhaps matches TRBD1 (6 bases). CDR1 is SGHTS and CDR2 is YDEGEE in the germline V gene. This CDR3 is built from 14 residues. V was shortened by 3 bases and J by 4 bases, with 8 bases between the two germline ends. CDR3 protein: CASSSTGYNSPLHF. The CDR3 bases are TGTGCCAGCAGCTCCACAGGGTATAATTCACCCCTCCACTTT.

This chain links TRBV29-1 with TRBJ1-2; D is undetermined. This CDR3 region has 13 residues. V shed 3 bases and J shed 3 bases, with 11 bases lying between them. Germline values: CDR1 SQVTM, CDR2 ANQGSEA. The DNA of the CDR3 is TGCAGCGTTGACCCCGGGGTGGACTATGGCTACACCTTC. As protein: CSVDPGVDYGYTF.

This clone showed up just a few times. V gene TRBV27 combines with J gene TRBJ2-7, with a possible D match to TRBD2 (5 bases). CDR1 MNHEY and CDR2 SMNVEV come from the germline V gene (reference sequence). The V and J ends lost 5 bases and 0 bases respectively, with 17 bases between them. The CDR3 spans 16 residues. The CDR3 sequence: CASSPGLRLASYEQYF. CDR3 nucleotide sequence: TGTGCCAGCAGTCCTGGACTCCGATTGGCCTCCTACGAGCAGTACTTC.

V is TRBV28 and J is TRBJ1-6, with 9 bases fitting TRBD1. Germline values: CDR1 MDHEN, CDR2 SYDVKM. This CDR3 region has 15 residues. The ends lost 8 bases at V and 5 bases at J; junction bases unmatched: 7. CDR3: CASVPTGGNNSPLHF. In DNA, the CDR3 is TGTGCCAGCGTTCCGACAGGGGGAAATAATTCACCCCTCCACTTT.

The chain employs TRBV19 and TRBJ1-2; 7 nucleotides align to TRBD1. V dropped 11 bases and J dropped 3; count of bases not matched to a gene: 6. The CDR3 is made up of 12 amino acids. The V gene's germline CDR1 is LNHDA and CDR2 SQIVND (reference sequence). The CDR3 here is CAGGDSYYGYTF. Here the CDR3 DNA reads TGTGCCGGCGGGGACAGCTACTATGGCTACACCTTC.

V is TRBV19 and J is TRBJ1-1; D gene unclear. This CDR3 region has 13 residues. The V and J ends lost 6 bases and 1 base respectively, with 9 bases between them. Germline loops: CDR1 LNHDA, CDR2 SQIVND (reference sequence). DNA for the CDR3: TGTGCCAGTAGCAGCGGTCCGAACACTGAAGCTTTCTTT. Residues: CASSSGPNTEAFF.

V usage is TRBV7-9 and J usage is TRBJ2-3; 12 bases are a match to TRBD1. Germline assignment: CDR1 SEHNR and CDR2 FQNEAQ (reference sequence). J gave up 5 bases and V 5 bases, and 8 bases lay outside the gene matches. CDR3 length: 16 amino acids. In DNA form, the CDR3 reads TGTGCCAGCAGCCAAGGGACAGGGGGCGCGGGAGATACGCAGTATTTT. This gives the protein CASSQGTGGAGDTQYF.